The sequence of this T cell receptor beta chain was determined in a study of long-term antiretroviral therapy in people with HIV. V gave up 5 bases and J gave up 4 bases; unmatched junction bases: 3. The CDR3 consists of 13 residues. The germline V gene has CDR1 MNHEY and CDR2 SMNVEV (reference sequence). At the survey level, the v3.0 immunoSEQ assay was run. Sequencing was performed with immunoSEQ multiplex PCR; in TCRdb, only in-frame clones are kept and a portion is missing. The profile shows about 12,000 clones, about 80% of them singletons. The sequenced sample was unsorted PBMCs, obtained nearly 8.5 years after starting antiretroviral therapy. The source of this sequence is a man between 45 and 60 years old with HIV. The chain couples TRBV27 to TRBJ1-2; 8 bases are shared with TRBD1. CDR3 loop: CASSGTGGYGYTF. The CDR3 DNA reads TGTGCCAGCAGTGGAACAGGGGGCTATGGCTACACCTTC.